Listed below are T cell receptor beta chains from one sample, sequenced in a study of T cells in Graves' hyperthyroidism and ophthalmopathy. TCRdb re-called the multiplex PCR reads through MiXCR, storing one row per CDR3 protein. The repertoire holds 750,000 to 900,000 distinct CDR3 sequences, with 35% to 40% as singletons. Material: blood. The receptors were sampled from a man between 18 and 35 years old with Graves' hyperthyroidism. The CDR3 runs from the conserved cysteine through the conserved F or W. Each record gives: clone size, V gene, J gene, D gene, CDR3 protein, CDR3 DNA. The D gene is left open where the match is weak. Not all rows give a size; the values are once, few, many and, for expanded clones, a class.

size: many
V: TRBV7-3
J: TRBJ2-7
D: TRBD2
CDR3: CASSLTAGGRTEQYF
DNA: TGTGCCAGCAGCTTAACAGCGGGGGGGAGGACGGAGCAGTACTTC

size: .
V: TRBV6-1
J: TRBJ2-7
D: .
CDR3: CASSEVVLNSYEQYF
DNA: TGTGCCAGCAGTGAAGTGGTCCTCAACTCCTACGAGCAGTACTTC

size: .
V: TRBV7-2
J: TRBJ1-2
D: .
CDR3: CASSPAGGINGYTF
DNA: TGTGCCAGCAGCCCCGCCGGGGGGATTAACGGCTACACCTTC

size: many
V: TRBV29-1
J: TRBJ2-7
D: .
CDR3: CSVEEDTGKYEQYF
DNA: TGCAGCGTTGAAGAAGATACAGGGAAGTACGAGCAGTACTTC

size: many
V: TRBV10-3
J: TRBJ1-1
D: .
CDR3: CATQTGTEAFF
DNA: TGTGCCACCCAGACAGGCACTGAAGCTTTCTTT

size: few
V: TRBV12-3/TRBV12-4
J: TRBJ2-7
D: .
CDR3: CASSSTVPIGEQYF
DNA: TGTGCCAGCAGTTCGACAGTACCTATAGGAGAGCAGTACTTC

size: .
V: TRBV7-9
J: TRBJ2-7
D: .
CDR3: CASSISEFSYEQYF
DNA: TGTGCCAGCAGCATTAGCGAATTCTCCTACGAGCAGTACTTC

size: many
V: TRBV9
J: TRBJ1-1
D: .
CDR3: CASSDGQGAEAFF
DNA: TGTGCCAGCAGCGATGGCCAGGGTGCGGAAGCTTTCTTT

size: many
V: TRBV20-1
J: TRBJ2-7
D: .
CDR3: CSARFAGAGEQYF
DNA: TGCAGTGCTAGATTTGCAGGGGCGGGCGAGCAGTACTTC

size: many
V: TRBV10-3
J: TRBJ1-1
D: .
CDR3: CAISGGSQTPNTEAFF
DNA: TGTGCCATCAGTGGGGGCAGTCAAACCCCGAACACTGAAGCTTTCTTT

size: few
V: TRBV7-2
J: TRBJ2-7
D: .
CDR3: CASSSGSGAFYEQYF
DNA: TGTGCCAGCTCCTCGGGGAGCGGAGCCTTCTACGAGCAGTACTTC

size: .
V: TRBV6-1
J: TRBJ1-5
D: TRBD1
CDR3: CASRDRVRQPQHF
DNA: TGTGCCAGCAGGGACAGGGTCCGGCAGCCCCAGCATTTT

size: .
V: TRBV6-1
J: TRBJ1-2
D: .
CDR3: CASKGVGGYTF
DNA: TGTGCCAGCAAAGGGGTAGGTGGCTACACCTTC

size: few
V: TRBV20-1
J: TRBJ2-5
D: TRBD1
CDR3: CSASGTGGKAQETQYF
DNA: TGCAGTGCTAGTGGGACAGGGGGCAAGGCCCAAGAGACCCAGTACTTC

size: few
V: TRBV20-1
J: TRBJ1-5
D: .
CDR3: CSARINSNQPQHF
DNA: TGCAGTGCTAGAATAAATAGCAATCAGCCCCAGCATTTT

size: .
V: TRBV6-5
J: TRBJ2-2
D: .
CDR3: CASSYRGVGELFF
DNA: TGTGCCAGCAGTTACAGGGGAGTCGGGGAGCTGTTTTTT

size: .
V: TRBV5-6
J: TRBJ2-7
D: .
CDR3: CASSLGRAGEQYF
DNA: TGTGCCAGCAGCTTAGGTCGAGCGGGCGAGCAGTACTTC

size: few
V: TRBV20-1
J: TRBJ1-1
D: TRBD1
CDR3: CSALRAARGPTEAFF
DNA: TGCAGTGCTCTTCGGGCGGCCAGGGGGCCTACTGAAGCTTTCTTT

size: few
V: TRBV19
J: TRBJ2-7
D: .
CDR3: CASSSTGLTIYEQYF
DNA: TGTGCCAGTAGCTCAACTGGGCTAACAATCTACGAGCAGTACTTC

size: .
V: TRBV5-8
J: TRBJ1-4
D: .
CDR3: CASSLSGESNEKLFF
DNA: TGTGCCAGCAGCTTAAGCGGCGAAAGTAATGAAAAACTGTTTTTT

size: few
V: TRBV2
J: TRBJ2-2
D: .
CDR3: CASSETAGAGELFF
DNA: TGTGCCAGCAGTGAAACGGCAGGGGCCGGGGAGCTGTTTTTT

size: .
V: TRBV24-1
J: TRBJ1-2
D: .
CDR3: CATSDLEGDGYAF
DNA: TGTGCCACCAGTGATCTGGAGGGAGATGGCTACGCCTTC

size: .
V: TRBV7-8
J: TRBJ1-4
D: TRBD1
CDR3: CASSDLSGGENEKLFF
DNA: TGTGCCAGCAGCGACCTCTCAGGGGGCGAGAATGAAAAACTGTTTTTT

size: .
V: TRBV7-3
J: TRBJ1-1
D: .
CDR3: CASSSGVNTEALF
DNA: TGTGCCAGCAGCTCAGGGGTTAACACTGAAGCTCTCTTT

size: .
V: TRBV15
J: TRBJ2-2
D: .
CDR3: CATSSLGANTGELFF
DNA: TGTGCCACCAGCAGCTTAGGGGCGAACACCGGGGAGCTGTTTTTT

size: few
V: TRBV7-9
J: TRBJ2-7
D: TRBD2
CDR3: CASSQAPRGAGIYEQYF
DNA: TGCGCCAGCAGCCAAGCCCCTCGGGGAGCGGGGATCTACGAGCAGTACTTC

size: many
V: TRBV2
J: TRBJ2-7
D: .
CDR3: CASLPRVSYEQYF
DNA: TGTGCCAGCCTCCCGAGGGTTTCCTACGAGCAGTACTTC

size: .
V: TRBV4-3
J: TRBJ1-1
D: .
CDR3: CASSQAGRHSHTEAFF
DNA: TGCGCCAGCAGCCAAGCGGGGAGGCACAGTCACACTGAAGCTTTCTTT

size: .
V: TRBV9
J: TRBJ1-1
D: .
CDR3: CASSQAGRDTEAFF
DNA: TGTGCCAGCAGCCAAGCCGGGAGGGACACTGAAGCTTTCTTT

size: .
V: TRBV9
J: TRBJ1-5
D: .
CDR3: CASSSGGLYYQPQHF
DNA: TGTGCCAGCTCGAGCGGGGGGCTTTATTATCAGCCCCAGCATTTT

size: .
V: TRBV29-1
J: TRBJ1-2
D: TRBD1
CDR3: CSVWTGTGDGYTF
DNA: TGCAGCGTTTGGACAGGGACAGGTGATGGCTACACCTTC

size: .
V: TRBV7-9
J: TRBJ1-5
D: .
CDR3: CASRLGRIQPQHF
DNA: TGTGCCAGCAGGTTAGGTAGGATTCAGCCCCAGCATTTT

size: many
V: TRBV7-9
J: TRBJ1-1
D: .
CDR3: CASSLGPLWTEAFF
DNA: TGTGCCAGCAGCTTAGGGCCCCTATGGACTGAAGCTTTCTTT

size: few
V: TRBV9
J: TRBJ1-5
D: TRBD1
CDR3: CASSVGSGTGNQPQHF
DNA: TGTGCCAGCAGCGTAGGATCCGGGACAGGGAATCAGCCCCAGCATTTT

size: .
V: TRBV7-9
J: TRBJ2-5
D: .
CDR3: CASSLNIQETQYF
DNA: TGCGCCAGCAGCTTGAATATCCAAGAGACCCAGTACTTC

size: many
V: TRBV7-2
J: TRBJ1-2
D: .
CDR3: CASSKGGGAQYGYTF
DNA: TGTGCCAGCAGTAAGGGCGGGGGGGCTCAATATGGCTACACCTTC

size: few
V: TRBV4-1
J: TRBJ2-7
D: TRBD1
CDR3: CASSQNRGKDEQYF
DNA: TGCGCCAGCAGCCAGAACAGGGGAAAGGACGAGCAGTACTTC

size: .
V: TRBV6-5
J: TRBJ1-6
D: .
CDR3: CASRLLRDSPLHF
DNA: TGTGCCAGCAGGTTACTCAGGGATTCACCCCTCCACTTT

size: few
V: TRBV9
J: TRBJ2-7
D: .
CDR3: CASSVFRSGYEQYF
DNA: TGTGCCAGCAGCGTATTCCGGAGCGGGTACGAGCAGTACTTC

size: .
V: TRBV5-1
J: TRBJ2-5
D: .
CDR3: CASSGGAAYQETQYF
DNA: TGCGCCAGCAGCGGGGGGGCGGCCTACCAAGAGACCCAGTACTTC

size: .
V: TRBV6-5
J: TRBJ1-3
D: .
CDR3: CASRQGRDAGNTIYF
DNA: TGTGCCAGCAGGCAGGGTAGGGACGCTGGAAACACCATATATTTT

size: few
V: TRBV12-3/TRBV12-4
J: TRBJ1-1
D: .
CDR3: CASSSFGGPMNTEAFF
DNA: TGTGCCAGCAGCTCGTTCGGGGGGCCGATGAACACTGAAGCTTTCTTT

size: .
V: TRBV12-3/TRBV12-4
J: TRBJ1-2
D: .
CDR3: CASRSSGTNYGYTF
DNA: TGTGCCAGCAGATCCTCCGGGACTAACTATGGCTACACCTTC

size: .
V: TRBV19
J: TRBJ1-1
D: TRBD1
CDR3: CASSMRSGTGEAFF
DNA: TGTGCCAGTAGTATGAGGAGCGGGACAGGGGAAGCTTTCTTT

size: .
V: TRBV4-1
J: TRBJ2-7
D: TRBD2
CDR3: CASSEGRLAPTYEQYF
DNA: TGCGCCAGCAGCGAGGGCAGACTAGCGCCTACCTACGAGCAGTACTTC

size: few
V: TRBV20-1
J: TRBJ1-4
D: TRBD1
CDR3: CSAFRQGVNEKLFF
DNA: TGCAGTGCTTTTAGACAGGGGGTTAATGAAAAACTGTTTTTT

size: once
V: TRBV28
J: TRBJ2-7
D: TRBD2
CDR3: CASSLRSGRAYPGEQYF
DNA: TGTGCCAGCAGCTTGAGGAGCGGGAGGGCTTATCCCGGGGAGCAGTACTTC

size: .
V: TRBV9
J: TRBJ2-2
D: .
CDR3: CASSVDGWPTGELFF
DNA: TGTGCCAGCAGCGTAGATGGGTGGCCGACCGGGGAGCTGTTTTTT

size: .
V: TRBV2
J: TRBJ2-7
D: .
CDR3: CASSPALEDEQYF
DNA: TGTGCCAGCTCACCTGCCCTGGAGGACGAGCAGTACTTC

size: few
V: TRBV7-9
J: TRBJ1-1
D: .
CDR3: CASSLTGHEAFF
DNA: TGTGCCAGCAGCCTAACTGGCCACGAAGCTTTCTTT

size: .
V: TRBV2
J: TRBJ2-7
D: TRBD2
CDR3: CASLPLAGAYEQYF
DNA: TGTGCCAGTCTACCCCTAGCGGGAGCTTACGAGCAGTACTTC

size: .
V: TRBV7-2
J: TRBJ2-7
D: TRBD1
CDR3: CASSTSRLGTDTQYF
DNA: TGTGCCAGCAGTACTTCCAGGCTTGGGACAGATACGCAGTACTTC

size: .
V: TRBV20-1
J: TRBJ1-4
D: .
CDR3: CSARDRLGAREKLFF
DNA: TGCAGTGCTAGAGATCGCTTGGGGGCGCGAGAAAAACTGTTTTTT

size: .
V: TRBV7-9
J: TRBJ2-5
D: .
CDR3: CASSLYQQLQETQYF
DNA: TGTGCCAGCAGCTTGTACCAGCAGCTGCAAGAGACCCAGTACTTC

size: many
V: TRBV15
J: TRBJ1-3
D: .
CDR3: CATRWTTSGNTIYF
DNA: TGTGCCACCAGGTGGACAACCTCTGGAAACACCATATATTTT